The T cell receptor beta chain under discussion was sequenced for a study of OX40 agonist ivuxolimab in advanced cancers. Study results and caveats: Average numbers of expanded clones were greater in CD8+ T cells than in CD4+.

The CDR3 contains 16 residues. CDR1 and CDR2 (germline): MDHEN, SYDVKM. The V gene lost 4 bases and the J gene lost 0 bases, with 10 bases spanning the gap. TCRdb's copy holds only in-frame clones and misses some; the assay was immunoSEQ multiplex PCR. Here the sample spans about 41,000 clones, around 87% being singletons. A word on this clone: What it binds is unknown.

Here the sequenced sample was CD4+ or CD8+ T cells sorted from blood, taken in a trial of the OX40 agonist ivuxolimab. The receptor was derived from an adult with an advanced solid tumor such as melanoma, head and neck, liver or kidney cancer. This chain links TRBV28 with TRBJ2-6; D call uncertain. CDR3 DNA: TGTGCCAGCAGTTACCGGACCCGCTCTGGGGCCAACGTCCTGACTTTC. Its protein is CASSYRTRSGANVLTF.